One sample yielded the 17 T cell receptor beta chains listed below, sequenced in a study of T cell repertoires in cytomegalovirus infection. TCRdb passed the reads through MiXCR, listing each CDR3 protein once. This sample carries 250,000 to 300,000 distinct CDR3 sequences, 20% to 30% of them seen once, and the ten largest clones take around 13%. The sample taken for sequencing was PBMCs. Receptors originate from a human donor in good health (CMV status not recorded). Some clones in this sample may be carry-over from other donors' samples.

The chain recombines TRBV14 with TRBJ1-2; no definite D call. Germline assignment: CDR1 SGHDN and CDR2 FVKESK. V was pared by 0 bases and J by 2 bases, with 4 bases between. This CDR3 spans 13 amino acids. The CDR3 is CASSQELNYGYTF. The CDR3 DNA follows: TGTGCCAGCAGCCAAGAATTAAACTATGGCTACACCTTC.

The J gene is TRBJ2-5, the V gene TRBV2; the D is unclear. CDR3 length equals 15 residues. The ends were cut back, 3 bases at V and 2 bases at J, with 13 bases in the middle. The germline CDR1 and CDR2 sequences are SNHLY and FYNNEI. The CDR3 loop is CASSDIRQRQETQYF. The CDR3 region has the DNA TGTGCCAGCAGTGACATTCGGCAGCGACAAGAGACCCAGTACTTC.

This rearrangement joins TRBV18 to TRBJ1-1; D call uncertain. This CDR3 is built from 13 residues. The germline CDR1 and CDR2 sequences are KGHSH and LQKENI. The V and J ends lost 2 bases and 0 bases respectively, with 4 bases between them. The CDR3 protein is CASSPDMNTEAFF. The DNA for the CDR3 is TGTGCCAGCTCACCAGACATGAACACTGAAGCTTTCTTT.

This clonotype appeared many times. The rearrangement joins TRBV7-2 to TRBJ2-3; no clear D. The V gene's germline CDR1 is SGHTA and CDR2 FQGNSA. CDR3 length: 14 residues. Trimming took 8 bases from V and 2 from J, leaving 14 bases between them. CDR3 nucleotide sequence: TGTGCCAGCGTACGCCGCGGATCCACAGATACGCAGTATTTT. Its protein is CASVRRGSTDTQYF.

The chain carries TRBV15 and TRBJ2-5; D is undetermined. V gave up 3 bases and J gave up 5 bases, with 19 bases separating them. Germline V gene sequence: CDR1 LNHNV, CDR2 YYDKDF (reference sequence). This CDR3 has 16 residues. CDR3 sequence reads: CATSRAGSDVRETQYF. CDR3 sequence (DNA): TGTGCCACCAGCAGGGCCGGGTCGGACGTCAGGGAGACCCAGTACTTC.

At least ten counts were recorded for this clonotype. The chain couples TRBV7-2 to TRBJ1-5; D is uncertain. Germline V lookup: CDR1 SGHTA, CDR2 FQGNSA. The CDR3 length is 13 residues. Between the trimmed V and J ends, which lost 1 base and 5 bases, there was a span of 6 bases. As DNA, the CDR3 is TGTGCCAGCAGCTTAGAAGCGTATCAGCCCCAGCATTTT. It translates to CASSLEAYQPQHF. Based on the CDR3 plus reference TRBV7-2 and TRBJ1-5, the full variable domain is GAGVSQSPSNKVTEKGKDVELRCDPISGHTALYWYRQSLGQGLEFLIYFQGNSAPDKSGLPSDRFSAERTGGSVSTLTIQRTQQEDSAVYLCASSLEAYQPQHFGDGTRLSIL.

V and J are TRBV11-2 and TRBJ1-2; no definite D call. Germline V gene sequence: CDR1 SGHAT, CDR2 FQNNGV. The ends were cut back, 3 bases at V and 3 bases at J, with 8 bases in the middle. This CDR3 is 13 amino acids long. The CDR3 nucleotides are TGTGCCAGCAGCTTCGTGCGAGACTATGGCTACACCTTC. Amino acids: CASSFVRDYGYTF.

This clonotype has a handful of counts. The V and J genes are TRBV4-1 and TRBJ2-1; D gene uncertain. The CDR3 loop spans 16 amino acids. Germline V gene sequence: CDR1 MGHRA, CDR2 YSYEKL. V was cut by 0 bases and J by 0 bases, with 9 bases left in between. The CDR3 loop reads CASSQDKGSSYNEQFF. The CDR3 DNA follows: TGCGCCAGCAGCCAAGATAAGGGAAGCTCCTACAATGAGCAGTTCTTC.

The V gene is TRBV29-1, the J gene TRBJ1-4; D perhaps matches TRBD1 (6 bases). The V and J ends lost 5 bases and 6 bases respectively, with 16 bases between them. This CDR3 has 14 residues. Germline V gene data show CDR1 as SQVTM and CDR2 as ANQGSEA. DNA of the CDR3: TGCAGCGTTTCCAGGGGAGGCGGTGATGAAAAACTGTTTTTT. This gives the protein CSVSRGGGDEKLFF.

This clonotype was counted ten times or more. The chain couples TRBV6-2 or TRBV6-3 to TRBJ2-1, with D hard to call. This CDR3 contains 16 residues. Trimming cost V 4 bases and J 0 bases, with 13 bases left between them. Germline V gives CDR1 MNHEY, CDR2 SVGEGT. CDR3 in DNA: TGTGCCAGCAGTTTGCGGCCATCGGGCTCCTACAATGAGCAGTTCTTC. This gives the protein CASSLRPSGSYNEQFF.

A single count supports this clonotype. The V gene is TRBV20-1, the J gene TRBJ2-1, with D tentatively TRBD2 (6 bases). This CDR3 has 11 amino acids. Per germline, CDR1 DFQATT and CDR2 SNEGSKA (reference sequence). The DNA of the CDR3 is TGCGCTGGGGGGAGGAACAATGAGCAGTTCTTC. This encodes CAGGRNNEQFF.

The genes are TRBV20-1 and TRBJ1-2, with TRBD1 matching over 8 bases. This CDR3 has 12 residues. Per the germline V gene, CDR1 is DFQATT and CDR2 is SNEGSKA (reference sequence). The CDR3 coding sequence is TGCGCTGCTCGACAGGGGATTTATGGCTACACCTTC. It codes for CAARQGIYGYTF.

V usage is TRBV12-2 and J usage is TRBJ2-7; TRBD1 is the table's D call and was not checked against the DNA. TRBV12-2 is designated a pseudogene. The CDR3 is 16 residues long. CDR3 DNA sequence: TGTGCAAGTCGCTTCCTTCTAGACAGGGGGACTTACGAGCAGTACTTC. Residues: CASRFLLDRGTYEQYF.

This clonotype was picked up many times. The CDR3 protein is CASRIGGGEQYF. The DNA of the CDR3 is TGTGCCAGCAGGATAGGGGGGGGCGAGCAGTACTTC. The chain has TRBV7-9 and TRBJ2-7; tentatively, D is TRBD2 (7 bases). V gave up 6 bases and J gave up 6 bases, with 12 bases separating them. Germline V lookup: CDR1 SEHNR, CDR2 FQNEAQ (reference sequence). There are 12 residues in the CDR3.

This clonotype has ten or more counts. The genes are TRBV7-2 and TRBJ2-1; D not resolved. Germline V gene lookup returns CDR1 SGHTA and CDR2 FQGNSA. The CDR3 runs 13 residues. V lost 4 bases to trimming and J lost 4 bases, with 8 bases between them. This CDR3 reads CASSSLDYNEQFF. Here the CDR3 DNA reads TGTGCCAGCAGCTCTCTAGATTACAATGAGCAGTTCTTC.

This clonotype was counted between two and nine times. The rearrangement links TRBV20-1 to TRBJ2-3, with D possibly being TRBD2 (5 bases). Germline V lookup: CDR1 DFQATT, CDR2 SNEGSKA (reference sequence). V was trimmed by 5 bases and J by 4 bases, leaving 16 bases between them. The CDR3 is 14 amino acids. The CDR3 spells CSAGSGTWADTQYF. The CDR3 DNA reads TGCAGTGCTGGGAGCGGAACGTGGGCAGATACGCAGTATTTT.

This chain connects TRBV28 to TRBJ1-5; D unclear. Germline V lookup: CDR1 MDHEN, CDR2 SYDVKM. The CDR3 covers 13 residues. V was shortened by 10 bases and J by 2 bases, with 12 bases between the two germline ends. This chain's CDR3 is CATGRGGNQPQHF. CDR3 bases: TGTGCCACCGGGCGGGGTGGCAATCAGCCCCAGCATTTT.